The table lists the clone carrying this TCR beta chain with a few counts. Its antigen is unidentified. This record comes from a study of T-cell reconstitution after alpha-beta-depleted transplantation in children. CDR3 length equals 13 residues. Germline V gives CDR1 DFQATT, CDR2 SNEGSKA (reference sequence). The junction had 6 bases not matched to a gene; V was cut back by 5 bases and J by 3 bases. Study-level findings and limits: T-cell numbers and diversity one year post-transplant derived largely from freshly generated T cells.

Unique molecular identifiers were incorporated into the prepared TCRbeta library. MiXCR, run by TCRdb on the PCR reads, gives a single entry per CDR3 protein. The repertoire holds some 440,000 distinct CDR3 sequences, with around 16% as singletons. The J gene is TRBJ2-7, the V gene TRBV20-1, with TRBD2 matching 8 bases. The origin of this receptor is a boy under three years old who had a stem cell transplant for Wiskott-Aldrich syndrome, so the T cells may come from the graft donor. This specimen consisted of PBMCs, mostly from graft donor cells, obtained 360 days after TCRalphabeta/CD19-depleted stem cell transplant. The DNA for the CDR3 is TGCAGTGCTGGGGGCGGGGGGTACTACGAGCAGTACTTC. It translates to CSAGGGGYYEQYF.